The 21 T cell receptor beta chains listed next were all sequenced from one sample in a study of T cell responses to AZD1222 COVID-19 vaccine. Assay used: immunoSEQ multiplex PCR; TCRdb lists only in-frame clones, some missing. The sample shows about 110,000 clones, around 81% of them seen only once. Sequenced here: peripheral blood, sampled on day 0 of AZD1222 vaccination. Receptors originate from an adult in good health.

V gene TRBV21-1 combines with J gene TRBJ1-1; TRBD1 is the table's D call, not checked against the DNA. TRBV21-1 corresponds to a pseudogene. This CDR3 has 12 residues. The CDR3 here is CASSKAAGKAFF. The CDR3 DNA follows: TGTGCCAGCAGCAAAGCGGCAGGCAAAGCTTTCTTT.

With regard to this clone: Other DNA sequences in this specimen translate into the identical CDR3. DNA of the CDR3: TGTGCCAGCACCCGCGCGGGCGCCACCGGGGAGCTGTTTTTT. Translated: CASTRAGATGELFF. The chain combines TRBV27 with TRBJ2-2, with a weak D call TRBD2 (5 bases). This CDR3 comprises 14 residues. Germline loops: CDR1 MNHEY, CDR2 SMNVEV (reference sequence). V was pared by 7 bases and J by 4 bases, with 13 bases between.

In DNA, the CDR3 is TGTGCCAGCAGACCTACAGGGGCTGGCGGCTACACCTTC. Its protein product is CASRPTGAGGYTF. The chain carries TRBV28 and TRBJ1-2, with 7 positions matching TRBD1. The germline V gene encodes CDR1 MDHEN and CDR2 SYDVKM. The CDR3 covers 13 residues. V gave up 6 bases and J gave up 8 bases; unmatched junction bases: 9.

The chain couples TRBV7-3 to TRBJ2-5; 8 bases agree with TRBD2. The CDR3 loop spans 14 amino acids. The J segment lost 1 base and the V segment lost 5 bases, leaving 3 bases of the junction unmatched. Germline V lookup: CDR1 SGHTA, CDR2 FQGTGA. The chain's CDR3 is CASSISGGQETQYF. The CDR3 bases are TGTGCCAGCAGCATCAGCGGGGGCCAAGAGACCCAGTACTTC.

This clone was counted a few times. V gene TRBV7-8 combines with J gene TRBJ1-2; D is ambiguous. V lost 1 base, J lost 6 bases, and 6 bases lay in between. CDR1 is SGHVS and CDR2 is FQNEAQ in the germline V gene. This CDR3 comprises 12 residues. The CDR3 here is CASSLDSNGYTF. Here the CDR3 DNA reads TGTGCCAGCAGCTTAGACTCTAATGGCTACACCTTC.

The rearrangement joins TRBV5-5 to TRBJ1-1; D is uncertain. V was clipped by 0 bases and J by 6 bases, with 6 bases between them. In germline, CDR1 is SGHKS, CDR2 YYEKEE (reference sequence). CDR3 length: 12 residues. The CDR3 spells CASSLVSAEAFF. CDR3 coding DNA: TGTGCCAGCAGCTTGGTAAGTGCTGAAGCTTTCTTT. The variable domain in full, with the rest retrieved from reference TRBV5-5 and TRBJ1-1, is DAGVTQSPTHLIKTRGQQVTLRCSPISGHKSVSWYQQVLGQGPQFIFQYYEKEERGRGNFPDRFSARQFPNYSSELNVNALLLGDSALYLCASSLVSAEAFFGQGTRLTVV.

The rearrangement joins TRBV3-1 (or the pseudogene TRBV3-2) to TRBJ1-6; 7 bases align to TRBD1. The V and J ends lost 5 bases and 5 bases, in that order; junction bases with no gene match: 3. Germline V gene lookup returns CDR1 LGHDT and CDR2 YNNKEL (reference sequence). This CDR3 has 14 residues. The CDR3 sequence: CASSWDRNNSPLHF. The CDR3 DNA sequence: TGTGCCAGCAGCTGGGACAGAAATAATTCACCCCTCCACTTT.

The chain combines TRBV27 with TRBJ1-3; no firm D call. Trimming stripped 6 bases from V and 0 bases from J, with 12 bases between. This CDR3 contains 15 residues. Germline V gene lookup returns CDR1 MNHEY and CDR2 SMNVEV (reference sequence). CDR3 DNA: TGTGCCAGCAGACCGACGAGAGACTCTGGAAACACCATATATTTT. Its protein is CASRPTRDSGNTIYF.

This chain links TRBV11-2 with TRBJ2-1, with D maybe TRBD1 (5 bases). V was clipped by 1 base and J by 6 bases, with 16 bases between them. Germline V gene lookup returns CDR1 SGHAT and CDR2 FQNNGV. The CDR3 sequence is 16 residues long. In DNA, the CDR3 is TGTGCCAGCAGCTTAGTGAGTCGTCAGGGCGGCAATGAGCAGTTCTTC. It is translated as CASSLVSRQGGNEQFF.

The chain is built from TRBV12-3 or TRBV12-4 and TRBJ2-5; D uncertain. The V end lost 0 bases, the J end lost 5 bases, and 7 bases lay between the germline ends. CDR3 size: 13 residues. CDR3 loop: CASSLAIRETQYF. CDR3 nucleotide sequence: TGTGCCAGCAGTTTAGCAATCAGGGAGACCCAGTACTTC.

For the CDR3, the DNA is TGTGCCAGCAGTACAGGGACCGCCTACGAGCAGTACTTC. Protein: CASSTGTAYEQYF. The gene calls are TRBV12-3 or TRBV12-4 and TRBJ2-7, with D maybe TRBD1 (6 bases). This CDR3 is 13 amino acids long. Trimming pared 5 bases from V and 2 bases from J, leaving 10 bases between.

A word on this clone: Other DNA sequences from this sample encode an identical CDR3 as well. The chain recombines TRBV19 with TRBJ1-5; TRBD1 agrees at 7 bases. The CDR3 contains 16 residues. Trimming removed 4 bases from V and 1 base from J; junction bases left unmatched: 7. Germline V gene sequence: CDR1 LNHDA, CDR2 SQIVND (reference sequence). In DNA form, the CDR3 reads TGTGCCAGTAGTACTCGACAGGGATCCAGCAATCAGCCCCAGCATTTT. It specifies CASSTRQGSSNQPQHF.

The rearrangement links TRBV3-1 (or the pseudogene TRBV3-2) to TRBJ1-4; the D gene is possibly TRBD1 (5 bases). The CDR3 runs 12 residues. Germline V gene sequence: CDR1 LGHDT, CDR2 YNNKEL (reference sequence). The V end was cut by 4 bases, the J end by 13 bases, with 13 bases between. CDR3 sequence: CASSPEGGVLFF. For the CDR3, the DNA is TGTGCCAGCAGCCCCGAGGGAGGGGTACTGTTTTTT.

The CDR3 region has the DNA TGCGCCAGCAGTGGGACTAGCGGGACCGGTTACCAAGAGACCCAGTACTTC. This encodes CASSGTSGTGYQETQYF. The chain carries TRBV10-2 and TRBJ2-5; 12 positions agree with TRBD2. CDR3 length: 17 residues. V shed 4 bases and J 0 bases; nucleotides not matched to a gene: 6. Germline V gene sequence: CDR1 WSHSY, CDR2 SAAADI.

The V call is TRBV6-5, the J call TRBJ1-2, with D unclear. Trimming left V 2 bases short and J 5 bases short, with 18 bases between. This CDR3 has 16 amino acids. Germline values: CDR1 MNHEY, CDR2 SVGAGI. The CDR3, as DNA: TGTGCCAGCAGTTACACGGCCCAGTTTTCAGTGTATGGCTACACCTTC. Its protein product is CASSYTAQFSVYGYTF.

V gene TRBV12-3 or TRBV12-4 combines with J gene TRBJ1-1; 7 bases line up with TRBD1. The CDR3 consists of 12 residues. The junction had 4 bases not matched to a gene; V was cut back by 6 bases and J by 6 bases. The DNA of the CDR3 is TGTGCCAGCAGACCAGGGGGAGCTGAAGCTTTCTTT. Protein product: CASRPGGAEAFF.

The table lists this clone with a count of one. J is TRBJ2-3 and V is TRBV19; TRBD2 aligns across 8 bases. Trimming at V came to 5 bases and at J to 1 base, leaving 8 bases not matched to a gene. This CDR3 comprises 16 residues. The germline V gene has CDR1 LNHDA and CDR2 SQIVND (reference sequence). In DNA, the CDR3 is TGTGCCAGTAGTGTCACCGGGAGGGGTGGCACAGATACGCAGTATTTT. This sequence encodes CASSVTGRGGTDTQYF.

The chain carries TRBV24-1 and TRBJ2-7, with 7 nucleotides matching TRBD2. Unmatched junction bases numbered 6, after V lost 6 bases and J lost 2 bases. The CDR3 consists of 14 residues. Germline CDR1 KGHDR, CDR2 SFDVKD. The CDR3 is CATSREASPYEQYF. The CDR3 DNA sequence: TGTGCCACCAGTCGGGAGGCTAGCCCCTACGAGCAGTACTTC.

CDR3 coding DNA: TGTGCCAGCAGCTTGGAGGGGGGGCGGCTCTCTGGAAACACCATATATTTT. It specifies CASSLEGGRLSGNTIYF. The chain joins TRBV5-6 to TRBJ1-3; tentative D call: TRBD1 (6 bases). Per germline, CDR1 SGHDT and CDR2 YYEEEE. The ends were cut back, 0 bases at V and 0 bases at J, with 13 bases in the middle. The CDR3 length is 17 residues.

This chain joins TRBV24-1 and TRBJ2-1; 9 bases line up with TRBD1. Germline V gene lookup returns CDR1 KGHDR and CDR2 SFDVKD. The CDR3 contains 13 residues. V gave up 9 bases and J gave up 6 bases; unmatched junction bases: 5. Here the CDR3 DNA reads TGTGCCACCGATAGACAGGGGGGCAATGAGCAGTTCTTC. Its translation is CATDRQGGNEQFF.

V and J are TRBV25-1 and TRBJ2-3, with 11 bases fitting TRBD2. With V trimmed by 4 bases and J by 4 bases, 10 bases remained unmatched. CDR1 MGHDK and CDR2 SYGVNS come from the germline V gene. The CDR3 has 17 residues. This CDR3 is CASSAPGLAVAADTQYF. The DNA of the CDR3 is TGTGCCAGCAGTGCCCCGGGACTAGCGGTAGCGGCAGATACGCAGTATTTT.